This TCR beta chain was documented in a study of blood T cell repertoires in COVID-19. At the level of the study: COVID-19 samples collected from the United States, Italy and Spain covered acute and convalescent phases. PBMCs, B-cell-depleted T cells, or T cells provided the cDNA or gDNA that made up the material.

The Seattle patients joined while their infection was active and were tracked longitudinally afterward. Original data processing: Amplified reference gene primers provided the basis for estimating nucleated cell counts. Clones were sequenced by immunoSEQ multiplex PCR, and TCRdb holds only the in-frame ones, with some missing. Clone size and V and J calls were adopted from that table, with D and trimming inferred from the DNA. The data contain some 120,000 clones, more than 80% of them seen just once; the ten biggest clones take up around 3%. This CDR3 has 16 residues. Germline trimming cut 6 bases from V and 4 bases from J; bases unmatched to any gene: 10. Germline-derived CDR1 and CDR2 are MDHEN and SYDVKM.

Sequenced material: peripheral blood. The genes are TRBV28 and TRBJ2-2, with 8 bases aligning to TRBD2. This sequence originates from a woman of 80 years or more with COVID-19, enrolled during active disease. The CDR3 DNA sequence: TGTGCCAGCAGGGCCCGCGGGGGGCGCGGCACCGGGGAGCTGTTTTTT. Its protein is CASRARGGRGTGELFF.